The rows below give T cell receptor beta chains drawn from one sample of a study of cytomegalovirus exposure and HLA in healthy donors. The table came from immunoSEQ multiplex PCR; TCRdb's copy has only in-frame clones and leaves some out. The sample carries about 150,000 clones, approximately 89% recorded once. What was sequenced was PBMCs. The receptor source for this set is a man aged 18 to 30 in good health and CMV-seronegative. CDR3s include the opening cysteine and the closing phenylalanine or tryptophan.

TRBV15	TRBJ2-5	CATSRDQGAGETQYF
TRBV7-9	TRBJ2-3	CASSLVGGDTQYF
TRBV4-1	TRBJ2-2	CASSPKEGLAGLGELFF
TRBV7-8	TRBJ1-1	CASSFGTEHTEAFF
TRBV7-3	TRBJ2-7	CASSSSGQGDEQYF
TRBV30	TRBJ2-7	CACKAPFLYF
TRBV29-1	TRBJ2-5	CSVEDLARPQETQYF
TRBV14	TRBJ2-3	CASRAGPSTDTQYF
TRBV6-1	TRBJ1-1	CATGQGAPDTEAFF
TRBV5-4	TRBJ1-1	CASSLAGTGLRTEAFF
TRBV7-6	TRBJ2-7	CASSLVVGTYEQYF
TRBV9	TRBJ1-1	CASSVATGTRHSTEAFF
TRBV7-3	TRBJ2-3	CASSQAGTTDTQYF
TRBV7-6	TRBJ2-1	CASSPLAGGPGNEQFF
TRBV30	TRBJ2-5	CAWSVRGGHFGETQYF
TRBV9	TRBJ2-1	CASSASRQGNYNEQFF
TRBV28	TRBJ2-3	CASSLWLAGMADTQYF
TRBV10-3	TRBJ1-6	CAISEPSSWAGNSPLHF
TRBV6-1	TRBJ2-3	CASSGTGLVSTDTQYF
TRBV21-1	TRBJ2-1	CASTERAQGGRSSYNEQFF
TRBV2	TRBJ2-5	CASRDRGLYQETQYF
TRBV6-1	TRBJ1-1	CASSETPEFPVGAFF
TRBV7-8	TRBJ2-3	CASSPARELRDTQYF
TRBV11-2	TRBJ2-2	CASSNSGLAGKGGELFF
TRBV4-1	TRBJ1-2	CASSQDLQDYGYTF
TRBV21-1	TRBJ2-1	CASSSDNEQFF
TRBV11-2	TRBJ2-5	CASSLAGGLRETQYF
TRBV7-9	TRBJ2-3	CASSVGGAGGDTQYF
TRBV5-6	TRBJ1-6	CASSPESSYNSPLHF
TRBV11-3	TRBJ2-5	CASSQEGQMTQYF
TRBV5-1	TRBJ2-7	CASSPRGAGGTYEQYF
TRBV27	TRBJ1-1	CASSSGQGRNTEAFF
TRBV11-3	TRBJ1-1	CASSLIKLLGMNTEAFF
TRBV5-4	TRBJ1-4	CASSLGAPTTNEKLFF
TRBV18	TRBJ1-3	CASSEQEGSSGNTIYF
TRBV4-1	TRBJ1-5	CASSQDSTEYSNQPQHF
TRBV29-1	TRBJ1-2	CSVGRAMAPGGYTF
TRBV2	TRBJ2-5	CASSEALPLAGVQTQYF
TRBV6-6	TRBJ1-4	CASSYSGQGDEKLFF
TRBV10-3	TRBJ1-5	CAISPGVNQPQHF
TRBV27	TRBJ1-4	CASSTGQLNEKLFF
TRBV13	TRBJ2-1	CASSSLAGGPGDEQFF
TRBV6-5	TRBJ1-1	CASKRSRGDDKAFF
TRBV18	TRBJ1-5	CASSPAGQGQPQHF
TRBV30	TRBJ2-5	CAWTPNRDPFQETQYF
TRBV5-4	TRBJ2-3	CASSLGGGSVDTQYF
TRBV7-7	TRBJ1-3	CASSPTGAGNTIYF
TRBV5-1	TRBJ2-7	CASSADSYEQYF
TRBV7-9	TRBJ1-4	CASSLRGAGEKLFF
TRBV7-9	TRBJ1-6	CASSVGQINYNSPLHF